Below are 8 T cell receptor beta chains sequenced from a single sample in a study of cytomegalovirus exposure and HLA in healthy donors. Primers included in the PCR were 60 Vbeta and 13 Jbeta primers. Assay used: immunoSEQ multiplex PCR; TCRdb lists only in-frame clones, some missing. The sample gives roughly 160,000 clones, 75% to 90% of which show up once; more than 1% is in the top ten. The sequencing input was PBMCs. Receptor source: a boy aged 2-15 years in good health and CMV-seronegative.

The rearrangement uses TRBV2 and TRBJ2-3; D unclear. Trimming removed 11 bases at V and 0 bases at J, with 15 bases between. CDR3 length: 14 amino acids. CDR1 is SNHLY, CDR2 FYNNEI, per germline. Written as DNA, the CDR3 is TGTGCCTCGCACGGGTCTCCAAGCACAGATACGCAGTATTTT. This sequence encodes CASHGSPSTDTQYF.

This rearrangement joins TRBV18 to TRBJ2-5, with 9 bases aligning to TRBD2. CDR1 is KGHSH and CDR2 is LQKENI in the germline V gene. The CDR3 consists of 15 residues. After removal of 4 bases from V and 1 base from J, the junction contained 4 bases not matched to a gene. This CDR3 is CASSRSGGIQETQYF. The DNA of the CDR3 is TGTGCCAGCTCACGTAGCGGGGGTATCCAAGAGACCCAGTACTTC.

This chain uses TRBV30 with TRBJ1-1, with D hard to call. The germline CDR1 and CDR2 sequences are GTSNPN and SVGIG (reference sequence). The CDR3 is made up of 13 amino acids. Trimming took off 3 bases at V and 1 base at J, with 9 bases between the two ends. As DNA, the CDR3 is TGTGCCTGGAGCCTAGAGTGGAACACTGAAGCTTTCTTT. It codes for CAWSLEWNTEAFF.

The rearrangement joins TRBV7-9 to TRBJ2-6; D gene uncertain. Germline loops: CDR1 SEHNR, CDR2 FQNEAQ (reference sequence). The CDR3 is 15 residues long. Between the trimmed V and J ends, which lost 5 bases and 0 bases, there was a span of 8 bases. Written as DNA, the CDR3 is TGTGCCAGCAGCCGCCTGGCCTCTGGGGCCAACGTCCTGACTTTC. It specifies CASSRLASGANVLTF.

V gene TRBV2 combines with J gene TRBJ2-3; D is unclear. This CDR3 spans 15 amino acids. Germline assignment: CDR1 SNHLY and CDR2 FYNNEI. V lost 4 bases, J lost 0 bases, and 11 bases lay in between. CDR3 in DNA: TGTGCCAGCAGTGGGAGATACCACAGCACAGATACGCAGTATTTT. Its translation is CASSGRYHSTDTQYF.

J is TRBJ1-2 and V is TRBV5-8, with D possibly matching TRBD1 (5 bases). The CDR3 length is 14 residues. Between the trimmed V and J ends, which lost 0 bases and 7 bases, there was a span of 13 bases. Germline CDR1 SGHTS, CDR2 YDEGEE. This CDR3 is CASSLGSGGVGYTF. The DNA for the CDR3 is TGTGCCAGCAGCTTGGGATCCGGGGGAGTTGGCTACACCTTC.

The chain couples TRBV20-1 to TRBJ2-7; 7 bases map to TRBD2. Germline CDR1 reads DFQATT; CDR2 reads SNEGSKA (reference sequence). The V segment lost 7 bases and the J segment 3 bases; nucleotides outside the gene matches: 3. This CDR3 is built from 11 residues. Written as DNA, the CDR3 is TGCAGTGTTGGGACTAACTACGAGCAGTACTTC. It yields the protein CSVGTNYEQYF.

This rearrangement joins TRBV11-2 to TRBJ2-5, with D possibly TRBD2 on 6 matching bases. From germline, CDR1 is SGHAT and CDR2 FQNNGV. The CDR3 runs to 16 residues. V lost 5 bases to trimming and J lost 0 bases, with 16 bases between them. This CDR3 is CASSPFGTFYQETQYF. CDR3 bases: TGTGCCAGCAGCCCGTTCGGGACTTTTTACCAAGAGACCCAGTACTTC.